These T cell receptor beta chains were read from a single sample in a study of CD8+ T cells in alopecia areata. Only in-frame clones appear in the TCRdb table, and some are missing; sequencing was by immunoSEQ multiplex PCR. Of some 80,000 clones detected, approximately 66% appear once; the ten largest clones hold 20% to 25%. This specimen consisted of CD8+ T cells sorted from blood, obtained at week 24, from a patient treated with tofacitinib. These receptors were taken from a human donor with alopecia areata. The CDR3 runs from the conserved cysteine through the conserved F or W. Each record gives: D gene, J gene, V gene, clone size, CDR3 DNA, CDR3 protein. A D gene is named only where the DNA matches it firmly. Clone sizes are given selectively: once, few, many, or a class where the clone is expanded.

d_gene: -; j_gene: TRBJ1-1; v_gene: TRBV6-5; abundance: -; CDR3nt: TGTGCCAGCAGTCGCGAAAGGACTGAAGCTTTCTTT; CDR3aa: CASSRERTEAFF
d_gene: -; j_gene: TRBJ2-3; v_gene: TRBV2; abundance: -; CDR3nt: TGTGCCGGGGCCGGCGGGTATGGGGGAGATACGCAGTATTTT; CDR3aa: CAGAGGYGGDTQYF
d_gene: -; j_gene: TRBJ2-3; v_gene: TRBV19; abundance: -; CDR3nt: TGTGCCAGTAGTATAGTTTGGGGACCAGATACGCAGTATTTT; CDR3aa: CASSIVWGPDTQYF
d_gene: -; j_gene: TRBJ2-1; v_gene: TRBV29-1; abundance: -; CDR3nt: TGCAGCGTTCAGTACGCGTACAATGAGCAGTTCTTC; CDR3aa: CSVQYAYNEQFF
d_gene: TRBD1; j_gene: TRBJ1-2; v_gene: TRBV6-6; abundance: few; CDR3nt: TGTGCCAGCAGTCCGCTATCGGACAGGTCTTATGGCTACACCTTC; CDR3aa: CASSPLSDRSYGYTF
d_gene: -; j_gene: TRBJ2-5; v_gene: TRBV4-1; abundance: -; CDR3nt: TGCGCCAGCAGCCTAGATGGGTCCCAAGAGACCCAGTACTTC; CDR3aa: CASSLDGSQETQYF
d_gene: -; j_gene: TRBJ1-5; v_gene: TRBV27; abundance: once; CDR3nt: TGTGCCAGCAGTTTGAGGGTTGCCGATCAGCCCCAGCATTTT; CDR3aa: CASSLRVADQPQHF
d_gene: -; j_gene: TRBJ2-7; v_gene: TRBV5-4; abundance: -; CDR3nt: TGTGCCAGCAGCTCGACTAGTGGCGAGCAGTACTTC; CDR3aa: CASSSTSGEQYF
d_gene: TRBD1; j_gene: TRBJ2-6; v_gene: TRBV19; abundance: once; CDR3nt: TGTGCCAGTAGTCCCCTTGAGGGGGCGGAAGGCTACTCTGGGGCCAACGTCCTGACTTTC; CDR3aa: CASSPLEGAEGYSGANVLTF
d_gene: -; j_gene: TRBJ1-5; v_gene: TRBV27; abundance: -; CDR3nt: TGTGCCAGCAGTCCAGTAGGGGCGCGTCAGCCCCAGCATTTT; CDR3aa: CASSPVGARQPQHF
d_gene: TRBD2; j_gene: TRBJ2-1; v_gene: TRBV29-1; abundance: -; CDR3nt: TGCAGCGTGGTAACCGGGACTAGCGGGTGGAGCTCCTACAATGAGCAGTTCTTC; CDR3aa: CSVVTGTSGWSSYNEQFF
d_gene: -; j_gene: TRBJ2-7; v_gene: TRBV29-1; abundance: few; CDR3nt: TGCAGCGTTGAAGCTGTGGGGGACTACGAGCAGTACTTC; CDR3aa: CSVEAVGDYEQYF
d_gene: -; j_gene: TRBJ2-7; v_gene: TRBV5-8; abundance: -; CDR3nt: TGTGCCAGCAGCTTGGAGGCAGGGGAGTTCGAGCAGTACTTC; CDR3aa: CASSLEAGEFEQYF
d_gene: -; j_gene: TRBJ2-5; v_gene: TRBV25-1; abundance: once; CDR3nt: TGTGCCAGCAGTGAGGTGGGGGGAGAGACCCAGTACTTC; CDR3aa: CASSEVGGETQYF
d_gene: -; j_gene: TRBJ2-1; v_gene: TRBV27; abundance: -; CDR3nt: TGTGCCAGCAGTTTAGAAGGTAGCGGAGTTAGCTCCTACAATGAGCAGTTCTTC; CDR3aa: CASSLEGSGVSSYNEQFF
d_gene: TRBD1; j_gene: TRBJ1-2; v_gene: TRBV29-1; abundance: once; CDR3nt: TGCAGCGTGGTCAACAGGGGAACTCTCTATGGCTACACCTTC; CDR3aa: CSVVNRGTLYGYTF
d_gene: TRBD2; j_gene: TRBJ2-1; v_gene: TRBV4-1; abundance: -; CDR3nt: TGCGCCAGCAGCCCTAGACTAGCGGGAGGCAATGAGCAGTTCTTC; CDR3aa: CASSPRLAGGNEQFF
d_gene: TRBD1; j_gene: TRBJ2-7; v_gene: TRBV4-3; abundance: -; CDR3nt: TGCGCCAGCAGCCACGGACAGGGGGCCTACGAGCAGTACTTC; CDR3aa: CASSHGQGAYEQYF
d_gene: TRBD2; j_gene: TRBJ2-3; v_gene: TRBV10-3; abundance: few; CDR3nt: TGTGCCATCAGTGATACGACTAGCGACACAGATACGCAGTATTTT; CDR3aa: CAISDTTSDTDTQYF
d_gene: -; j_gene: TRBJ1-1; v_gene: TRBV27; abundance: few; CDR3nt: TGTGCCAGCAGACAGGGTTTCACTGAAGCTTTCTTT; CDR3aa: CASRQGFTEAFF
d_gene: -; j_gene: TRBJ1-5; v_gene: TRBV2; abundance: -; CDR3nt: TGTGCCAGCAGTGAAGCGCTCCCACGGGGTATGGGGAATCAGCCCCAGCATTTT; CDR3aa: CASSEALPRGMGNQPQHF
d_gene: -; j_gene: TRBJ1-2; v_gene: TRBV6-5; abundance: -; CDR3nt: TGTGCCAGCAGTTACTCGCCAGGAGAACACTATGGCTACACCTTC; CDR3aa: CASSYSPGEHYGYTF
d_gene: -; j_gene: TRBJ2-3; v_gene: TRBV5-4; abundance: -; CDR3nt: TGTGCCAGCAGCTTGGAGGGACACAGCACAGATACGCAGTATTTT; CDR3aa: CASSLEGHSTDTQYF
d_gene: TRBD1; j_gene: TRBJ1-1; v_gene: TRBV19; abundance: -; CDR3nt: TGTGCCAGTAGTATAGGCGCCCGGGACAGCACTGAAGCTTTCTTT; CDR3aa: CASSIGARDSTEAFF
d_gene: -; j_gene: TRBJ1-5; v_gene: TRBV9; abundance: few; CDR3nt: TGTGCCAGCAGCGTCGCAGGGGACCAGCCCCAGCATTTT; CDR3aa: CASSVAGDQPQHF
d_gene: TRBD2; j_gene: TRBJ2-3; v_gene: TRBV4-1; abundance: -; CDR3nt: TGCGCCAGCAGCCAAGCCCCAGCGGGGTCGACAGATACGCAGTATTTT; CDR3aa: CASSQAPAGSTDTQYF
d_gene: -; j_gene: TRBJ1-1; v_gene: TRBV7-2; abundance: -; CDR3nt: TGTGCCAGCAGCTTAGTCGGGGGGGAAAACACTGAAGCTTTCTTT; CDR3aa: CASSLVGGENTEAFF
d_gene: -; j_gene: TRBJ1-2; v_gene: TRBV9; abundance: -; CDR3nt: TGTGCCAGCAGCGTAGGAGGCGCCGGCTACACCTTC; CDR3aa: CASSVGGAGYTF